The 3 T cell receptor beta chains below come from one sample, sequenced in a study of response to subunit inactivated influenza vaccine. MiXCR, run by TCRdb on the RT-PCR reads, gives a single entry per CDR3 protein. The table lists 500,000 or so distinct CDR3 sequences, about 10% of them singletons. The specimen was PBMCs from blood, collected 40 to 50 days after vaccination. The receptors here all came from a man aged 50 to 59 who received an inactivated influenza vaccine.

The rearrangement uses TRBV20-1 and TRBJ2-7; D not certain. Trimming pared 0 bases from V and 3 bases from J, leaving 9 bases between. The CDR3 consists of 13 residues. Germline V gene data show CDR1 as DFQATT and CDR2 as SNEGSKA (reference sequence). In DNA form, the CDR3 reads TGCAGTGCTAGAGAAGGAGCCGACTACGAGCAGTACTTC. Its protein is CSAREGADYEQYF.

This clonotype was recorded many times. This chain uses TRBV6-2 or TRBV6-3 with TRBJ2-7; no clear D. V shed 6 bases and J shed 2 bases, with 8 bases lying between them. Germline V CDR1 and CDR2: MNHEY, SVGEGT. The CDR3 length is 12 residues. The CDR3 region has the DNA TGTGCCAGCAGATCACAAACCTACGAGCAGTACTTC. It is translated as CASRSQTYEQYF.

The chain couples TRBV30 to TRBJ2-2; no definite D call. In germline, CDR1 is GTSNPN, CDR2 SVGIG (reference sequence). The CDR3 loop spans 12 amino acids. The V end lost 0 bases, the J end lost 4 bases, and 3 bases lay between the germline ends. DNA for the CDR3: TGTGCCTGGAGTGTAAGCACCGGGGAGCTGTTTTTT. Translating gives CAWSVSTGELFF. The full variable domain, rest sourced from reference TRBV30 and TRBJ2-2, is SQTIHQWPATLVQPVGSPLSLECTVEGTSNPNLYWYRQAAGRGLQLLFYSVGIGQISSEVPQNLSASRPQDRQFILSSKKLLLSDSGFYLCAWSVSTGELFFGEGSRLTVL.